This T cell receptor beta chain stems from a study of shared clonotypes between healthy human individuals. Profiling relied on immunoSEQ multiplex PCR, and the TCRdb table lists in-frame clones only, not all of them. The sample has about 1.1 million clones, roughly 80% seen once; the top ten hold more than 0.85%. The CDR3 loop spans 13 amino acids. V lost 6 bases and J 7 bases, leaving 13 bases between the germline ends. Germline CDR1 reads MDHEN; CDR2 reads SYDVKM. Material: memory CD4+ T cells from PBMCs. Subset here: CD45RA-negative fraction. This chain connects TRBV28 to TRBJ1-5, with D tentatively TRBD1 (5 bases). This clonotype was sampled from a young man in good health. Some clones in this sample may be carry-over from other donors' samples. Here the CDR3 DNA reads TGTGCCAGCAGGTCGGGGGGAAGACAGCCCCAGCATTTT. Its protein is CASRSGGRQPQHF.